This T cell receptor (beta chain) was sequenced during a study of T cells after yellow fever vaccination. The overall study: With SMART-Seq v4 Ultra Low Input, the fractions containing low cell numbers were prepared. Study conclusions and caveats: Weaker in magnitude, the secondary response showed a faster peak on day 5 versus 15.

With 5 bases removed from V and 4 bases from J, the gap between germline ends came to 6 bases. The length of the CDR3 is 12 residues. The germline CDR1 and CDR2 sequences are SGHTA and FQGNSA. TCRdb redid the calling of the 5' RACE reads with MiXCR, one entry per CDR3 protein. The table records 280,000 or so distinct CDR3 sequences, 7.5% to 9% of them present only once. Comment on this clonotype: Its antigen is not identified.

The V and J genes are TRBV7-2 and TRBJ1-3; D is unresolved. This receptor was taken from a young man who received the YFV17D yellow fever vaccine. This sample comprised CD4+ T cells sorted from PBMCs, obtained 5 days after the yellow fever booster vaccination. The CDR3 loop reads CASSHRGNTIYF. The CDR3 DNA sequence: TGTGCCAGCAGCCATCGAGGAAACACCATATATTTT. Combining the CDR3 with reference TRBV7-2 and TRBJ1-3 gives the whole variable domain GAGVSQSPSNKVTEKGKDVELRCDPISGHTALYWYRQSLGQGLEFLIYFQGNSAPDKSGLPSDRFSAERTGGSVSTLTIQRTQQEDSAVYLCASSHRGNTIYFGEGSWLTVV.